This is a list of T cell receptor beta chains from one sample in a study of blood T cell repertoires in COVID-19. The data were produced by immunoSEQ multiplex PCR, yet TCRdb's version contains in-frame clones alone and is incomplete. The sample carries 250,000 or so clones, around 89% recorded once. Material for sequencing was peripheral blood. The receptors here all came from a woman between 40 and 50 years old who had recovered from COVID-19. CDR3s include the opening cysteine and the closing phenylalanine or tryptophan. D genes are given only for firm matches. For some rows the clone size is stated as once, few or many, or as a class when expanded; others skip it.

>TRBV28|.|.|TRBJ1-5
TGTGCCAGCAGTTTAGTGGCGGACAATCAGCCCCAGCATTTT
CASSLVADNQPQHF
>TRBV5-1|.|.|TRBJ1-6
TGCGCCAGCAGCTTGGCTCCGGGAGCCTCCTATAATTCACCCCTCCACTTT
CASSLAPGASYNSPLHF
>TRBV5-4|.|.|TRBJ1-1
TGTGCCAGCAGCCAACGGGGCGGACTAGACACTGAAGCTTTCTTT
CASSQRGGLDTEAFF
>TRBV9|.|.|TRBJ2-2
TGTGCCAGCAGCGTAGGAGGGATCACCGGGGAGCTGTTTTTT
CASSVGGITGELFF
>TRBV6-6|TRBD2|.|TRBJ2-3
TGTGCCAGCGCACCCCGGGGGGGGCCCCGGCCAGATACGCAGTATTTT
CASAPRGGPRPDTQYF
>TRBV7-9|.|once|TRBJ2-1
TGTGCCAGCAGCTCCCGGGATTGGCTGTACAATGAGCAGTTCTTC
CASSSRDWLYNEQFF
>TRBV7-3|.|.|TRBJ2-5
TGTGCCAGCAGCCCACAGGGTGGGGGGACCCAGTACTTC
CASSPQGGGTQYF
>TRBV5-1|.|.|TRBJ1-5
TGCGCCAGCAGCCCGGGGGGGGATATCAATCAGCCCCAGCATTTT
CASSPGGDINQPQHF
>TRBV6-2/TRBV6-3|.|.|TRBJ2-4
TGTGCCAGCAGCCAACGGGGGGCTATGGCCAAAAACATTCAGTACTTC
CASSQRGAMAKNIQYF
>TRBV6-2/TRBV6-3|TRBD2|.|TRBJ2-1
TGTGCCAGCAGTTATCCCGCTAGCGGGAGATGGGGTGAGCAGTTCTTC
CASSYPASGRWGEQFF
>TRBV29-1|TRBD1|.|TRBJ1-4
TGCAGCGTAGACCTCGGACAGGGCGGCGAAAAACTGTTTTTT
CSVDLGQGGEKLFF
>TRBV5-6|.|once|TRBJ2-3
TGTGCCAGCAGGACGCGGGGCGCTAGCACAGATACGCAGTATTTT
CASRTRGASTDTQYF
>TRBV4-1|TRBD2|.|TRBJ2-1
TGCGCCAGCAGCCAGGGGGGGCTAGCGGGAACCTACAATGAGCAGTTCTTC
CASSQGGLAGTYNEQFF
>TRBV5-4|.|few|TRBJ2-3
TGTGCCAGCAGCCCCTCCACAGATACGCAGTATTTT
CASSPSTDTQYF
>TRBV6-2/TRBV6-3|.|once|TRBJ1-1
TGTGCCAGCAGTTACGCCGCGCCCGGGAACACTGAAGCTTTCTTT
CASSYAAPGNTEAFF
>TRBV30|.|.|TRBJ2-1
TGTGCCTGGAGTCCCATGGGGGGGGCGTACAATGAGCAGTTCTTC
CAWSPMGGAYNEQFF
>TRBV5-6|TRBD1|.|TRBJ2-1
TGTGCCAGCAGCCAGGGACAGGGGCCGTGGTATGAGCAGTTCTTC
CASSQGQGPWYEQFF
>TRBV11-3|.|.|TRBJ2-2
TGTGCCAGCAGCGCACCCCCGGGTCCCGCCAGGGAGCTGTTTTTT
CASSAPPGPARELFF
>TRBV5-1|.|.|TRBJ1-6
TGCGCCAGCCGGGGGTCCTATAATTCACCCCTCCACTTT
CASRGSYNSPLHF
>TRBV30|.|.|TRBJ1-5
TGTGCCTGGAGTGTGGCGGCCGCTAATGGGCCCCAGCATTTT
CAWSVAAANGPQHF
>TRBV15|TRBD2|.|TRBJ2-1
TGTGCCACCAGCAGAGATCGGGTCCCCGCGACTAGCGGGAGCTCCTACAATGAGCAGTTCTTC
CATSRDRVPATSGSSYNEQFF
>TRBV6-5|TRBD2|.|TRBJ2-1
TGTGCCACCAAAGCGGGGATGGGCTACAATGAGCAGTTCTTC
CATKAGMGYNEQFF
>TRBV12-5|.|.|TRBJ2-1
TGTGCTAGTGGCGGGGGCTACAATGAGCAGTTCTTC
CASGGGYNEQFF
>TRBV5-6|TRBD1|few|TRBJ1-1
TGTGCCAGTGCCAGGGGGCAATGGGACACTGAAGCTTTCTTT
CASARGQWDTEAFF
>TRBV27|TRBD1|.|TRBJ1-6
TGTGCCAGCAGTTTATGGGGACAGGGGCCGGGAAATTCACCCCTCCACTTT
CASSLWGQGPGNSPLHF
>TRBV3-1/TRBV3-2|.|.|TRBJ1-2
TGTGCCAGCAGCCAAGAATTTCCGGGTGTCTATGGCTACACCTTC
CASSQEFPGVYGYTF
>TRBV4-3|.|.|TRBJ1-2
TGCGCCAGCAGCCAAGTTTGGGGGGTTGGGGATGGCTACACCTTC
CASSQVWGVGDGYTF
>TRBV11-2|TRBD1|.|TRBJ2-7
TGTGCCAGCAGCTTAGCGGGACAGGGGCCCTACGAGCAGTACTTC
CASSLAGQGPYEQYF
>TRBV27|.|.|TRBJ2-7
TGTGCCAGCAGTTTATTAGACAGGCGAAGCCCCTACGAGCAGTACTTC
CASSLLDRRSPYEQYF
>TRBV27|TRBD2|.|TRBJ2-2
TGTGCCACGCGGCGCCCCGGGAGGGTGAACACCGGGGAGCTGTTTTTT
CATRRPGRVNTGELFF
>TRBV5-4|TRBD2|.|TRBJ2-3
TGTGCCAGTAAAGGGACTAGCGGGACCACAGATACGCAGTATTTT
CASKGTSGTTDTQYF
>TRBV5-1|.|.|TRBJ1-2
TGCGCCAGCAGCTCCCGGACAGACTTTAACTATGGCTACACCTTC
CASSSRTDFNYGYTF
>TRBV5-5|.|.|TRBJ1-2
TGTGCCAGCAGCCCAGGACAGACCTACTATGGCTACACCTTC
CASSPGQTYYGYTF
>TRBV4-1|.|.|TRBJ2-1
TGCGCCAGCAGCCAAGAGGGAGGAGGCGGCGAGCAGTTCTTC
CASSQEGGGGEQFF
>TRBV19|TRBD1|few|TRBJ2-1
TGTGCCAGTACCCCCCGGGACAGATACAATGAGCAGTTCTTC
CASTPRDRYNEQFF
>TRBV19|TRBD2|.|TRBJ2-3
TGTGCCAGTAGTATAGGTGGCCGCGGGGGGGATACGCAGTATTTT
CASSIGGRGGDTQYF
>TRBV24-1|.|.|TRBJ2-2
TGTGCCACCAGTGATTTGGGCTCCGGGGAGCTGTTTTTT
CATSDLGSGELFF